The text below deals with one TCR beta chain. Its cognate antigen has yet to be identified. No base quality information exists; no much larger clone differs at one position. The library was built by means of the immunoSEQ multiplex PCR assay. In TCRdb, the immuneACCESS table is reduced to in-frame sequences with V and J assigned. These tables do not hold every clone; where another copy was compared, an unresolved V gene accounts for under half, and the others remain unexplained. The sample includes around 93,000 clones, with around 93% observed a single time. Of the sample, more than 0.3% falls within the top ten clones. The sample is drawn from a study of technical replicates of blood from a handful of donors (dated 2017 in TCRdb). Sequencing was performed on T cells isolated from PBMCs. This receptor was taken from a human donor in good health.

The CDR3 corresponds to CASSWPEVFYSNQPQHF. Here is the DNA: TGTGCCAGCAGTTGGCCCGAGGTGTTTTATAGCAATCAGCCCCAGCATTTT. This chain is built from TRBV28 and TRBJ1-5; no confident D gene assignment can be made. Between the V and J ends, shortened by 4 bases and 0 bases respectively, the junction contains 16 bases. The CDR3 goes from the cysteine to the phenylalanine over 17 residues. Solely the CDR3 DNA is kept, with 51 bases framed from the first base. As encoded in the germline V gene, CDR1 is MDHEN while CDR2 is SYDVKM.